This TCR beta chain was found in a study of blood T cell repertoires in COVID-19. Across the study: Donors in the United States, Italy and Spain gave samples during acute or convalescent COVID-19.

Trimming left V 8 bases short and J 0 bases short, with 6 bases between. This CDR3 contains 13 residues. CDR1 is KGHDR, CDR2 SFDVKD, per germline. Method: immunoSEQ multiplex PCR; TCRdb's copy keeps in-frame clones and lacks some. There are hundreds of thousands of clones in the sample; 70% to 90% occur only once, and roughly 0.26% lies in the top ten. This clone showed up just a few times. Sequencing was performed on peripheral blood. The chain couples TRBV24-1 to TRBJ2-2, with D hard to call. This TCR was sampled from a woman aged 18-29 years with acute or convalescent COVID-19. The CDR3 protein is CATTQANTGELFF. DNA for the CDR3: TGTGCCACCACCCAGGCGAACACCGGGGAGCTGTTTTTT.